Following are 30 T cell receptor beta chains from one sample sequenced in a study of T cells after yellow fever vaccination. A single record per CDR3 protein comes from TCRdb applying MiXCR to the 5' RACE reads. This sample has 68,000 or so distinct CDR3 sequences, with 6.5% to 9% found just once. Sequencing used CD8+ T cells sorted from PBMCs, obtained 15 days after the yellow fever booster vaccination. The receptors here all came from a man between 25 and 39 years old who received the YFV17D yellow fever vaccine.

This clonotype was seen many times. At one end the junction does not follow the germline gene, possibly because of a read error. V gene TRBV20-1 combines with J gene TRBJ2-6; 7 bases are shared with TRBD1. The CDR3 is 14 residues long. Germline V gives CDR1 DFQATT, CDR2 SNEGSKA (reference sequence). This CDR3 reads CSARQGNGANVLTF. In DNA, the CDR3 is TGCAGTGCGCGACAGGGAAATGGGGCTAACGTCCTGACTTTC.

In this sample, this clonotype turned up many times. V is TRBV5-1 and J is TRBJ2-1, with D hard to call. CDR1 is SGHRS and CDR2 is YFSETQ in the germline V gene. Between the trimmed V and J ends, which lost 0 bases and 6 bases, there was a span of 4 bases. CDR3 size: 12 residues. Here the CDR3 DNA reads TGCGCCAGCAGCTTGGAGGGCAATGAGCAGTTCTTC. It encodes CASSLEGNEQFF.

This clonotype was seen many times. This chain connects TRBV4-3 to TRBJ2-1; TRBD1 is a possible D gene (5 bases). Germline CDR1 and CDR2: LGHNA and YSLEER. The CDR3 totals 17 residues. V was cut by 3 bases and J by 3 bases, with 18 bases left in between. The DNA of the CDR3 is TGCGCCAGCAGCCATGATACAGGTCCCGTAGGCTACAATGAGCAGTTCTTC. Protein: CASSHDTGPVGYNEQFF.

In this sample, this clonotype turned up a few times. The rearrangement joins TRBV7-3 to TRBJ2-5; 8 nucleotides agree with TRBD2. The germline V gene encodes CDR1 SGHTA and CDR2 FQGTGA. The CDR3 sequence is 18 residues long. The ends lost 0 bases at V and 2 bases at J; junction bases unmatched: 11. The CDR3 loop is CASSLTPVAGGRQETQYF. For the CDR3, the DNA is TGTGCCAGCAGCTTAACACCGGTCGCGGGAGGCCGTCAAGAGACCCAGTACTTC.

This clonotype has at least ten counts. V is TRBV10-2 and J is TRBJ2-1, with TRBD1 matching over 12 bases. V dropped 8 bases and J dropped 7; count of bases not matched to a gene: 3. The CDR3 covers 13 residues. Germline CDR1 is WSHSY and CDR2 is SAAADI. CDR3 sequence (DNA): TGCGCCAGCGGGACAGGGGGCCTGAATGAGCAGTTCTTC. It translates to CASGTGGLNEQFF.

This clonotype was counted many times. The V and J genes are TRBV11-2 and TRBJ2-2, with D uncertain. V dropped 5 bases and J dropped 0 bases, with 16 bases sitting between them. Per the germline V gene, CDR1 is SGHAT and CDR2 is FQNNGV. There are 17 residues in the CDR3. The CDR3 nucleotides read TGTGCCAGCAGCGCCACTGTCCGCGGAGCGAACACCGGGGAGCTGTTTTTT. It codes for CASSATVRGANTGELFF.

This clonotype came up many times. The chain recombines TRBV5-1 with TRBJ2-1; 8 nucleotides match TRBD2. Germline V CDR1 and CDR2: SGHRS, YFSETQ. V lost 7 bases and J lost 5; bases outside the gene matches: 8. The CDR3 runs to 14 residues. The CDR3 loop is CASRPAGENNEQFF. DNA for the CDR3: TGCGCCAGCCGCCCAGCGGGAGAAAACAATGAGCAGTTCTTC.

V and J are TRBV5-5 and TRBJ2-3; the D gene is possibly TRBD1 (6 bases). The V end lost 4 bases, the J end lost 4 bases, and 10 bases lay between the germline ends. This CDR3 region has 13 residues. In germline, CDR1 is SGHKS, CDR2 YYEKEE (reference sequence). CDR3 coding DNA: TGTGCCAGCAGCAGGGGGTTGGCAGATACGCAGTATTTT. Amino acid sequence: CASSRGLADTQYF.

This clonotype was recorded at least ten times. The chain couples TRBV12-3 or TRBV12-4 to TRBJ2-2; 10 nucleotides line up with TRBD1. The trim removed 6 bases at V and 0 bases at J, leaving 7 bases unmatched. CDR3 length equals 17 residues. CDR3 in amino acids: CASRSGQGGANTGELFF. CDR3 coding DNA: TGTGCCAGCAGGTCCGGACAGGGGGGTGCGAACACCGGGGAGCTGTTTTTT.

In its sample, this clonotype was seen many times. The J gene is TRBJ2-5, the V gene TRBV18; tentative D call: TRBD2 (6 bases). Germline CDR1 KGHSH, CDR2 LQKENI. V was cut by 0 bases and J by 4 bases, with 6 bases left in between. The CDR3 covers 13 residues. CDR3 residues: CASSPPGGETQYF. As DNA, the CDR3 is TGTGCCAGCTCACCACCGGGGGGAGAGACCCAGTACTTC.

This clonotype has ten or more counts. The chain recombines TRBV7-9 with TRBJ2-1; tentatively, D is TRBD2 (5 bases). V was shortened by 1 base and J by 14 bases, with 6 bases between the two germline ends. The CDR3 has 10 amino acids. Germline CDR1 SEHNR, CDR2 FQNEAQ (reference sequence). CDR3 sequence: CASSLEEEFF. Here the CDR3 DNA reads TGTGCCAGCAGCTTAGAGGAGGAGTTCTTC.

This clonotype was detected ten times or more. The chain uses TRBV14 and TRBJ2-3, with 8 nucleotides matching TRBD1. Germline loops: CDR1 SGHDN, CDR2 FVKESK. The CDR3 totals 15 residues. Losses at the gene ends were 3 bases for V and 7 bases for J; bases not matched to a gene: 9. The DNA for the CDR3 is TGTGCCAGCAGCCAGCCCGGGACAGGTGAAAATACGCAGTATTTT. Translation: CASSQPGTGENTQYF.

There are many counts of this clonotype. The chain carries TRBV6-2 or TRBV6-3 and TRBJ2-7; D is ambiguous. The length of the CDR3 is 12 residues. Germline V gene sequence: CDR1 MNHEY, CDR2 SVGEGT. Trimming shortened V by 2 bases and J by 4 bases, and 6 bases separated the two germline ends. CDR3 protein: CASSYTEYEQYF. As DNA, the CDR3 is TGTGCCAGCAGTTACACGGAGTACGAGCAGTACTTC.

Ten or more counts support this clonotype. CDR3: CATSSDRGYEQYF. The CDR3, as DNA: TGTGCCACCAGCAGCGACAGAGGCTACGAGCAGTACTTC. V usage is TRBV15 and J usage is TRBJ2-7; TRBD1 is a possible D gene (5 bases). Germline CDR1 reads LNHNV; CDR2 reads YYDKDF (reference sequence). V was trimmed by 3 bases and J by 3 bases, leaving 9 bases between them. CDR3 length: 13 amino acids. Full variable domain (missing parts from reference TRBV15 and TRBJ2-7): DAMVIQNPRYQVTQFGKPVTLSCSQTLNHNVMYWYQQKSSQAPKLLFHYYDKDFNNEADTPDNFQSRRPNTSFCFLDIRSPGLGDTAMYLCATSSDRGYEQYFGPGTRLTVT.

In this sample, this clonotype turned up many times. The rearrangement uses TRBV12-3 or TRBV12-4 and TRBJ2-1, with 7 bases aligning to TRBD1. The CDR3 loop spans 15 amino acids. Losses at the gene ends were 4 bases for V and 4 bases for J; bases not matched to a gene: 7. The CDR3 DNA reads TGTGCCAGCAGTTCTTACAGGGGTCTATACAATGAGCAGTTCTTC. Translation gives CASSSYRGLYNEQFF.

This clonotype was counted ten times or more. The J gene is TRBJ2-6, the V gene TRBV7-2; D is undetermined. Trimming shortened V by 3 bases and J by 2 bases, and 8 bases separated the two germline ends. The CDR3 consists of 15 residues. Looked up from germline, CDR1 is SGHTA and CDR2 is FQGNSA. The CDR3 loop reads CASSFLFPGANVLTF. The CDR3 region has the DNA TGTGCCAGCAGCTTCTTGTTCCCTGGGGCCAACGTCCTGACTTTC. Supplemented by reference TRBV7-2 and TRBJ2-6, the full variable domain reads GAGVSQSPSNKVTEKGKDVELRCDPISGHTALYWYRQSLGQGLEFLIYFQGNSAPDKSGLPSDRFSAERTGGSVSTLTIQRTQQEDSAVYLCASSFLFPGANVLTFGAGSRLTVL.

Ten or more counts support this clonotype. V is TRBV12-3 or TRBV12-4 and J is TRBJ2-1, with no clear D. The germline V and J ends were trimmed by 8 bases and 9 bases, with 17 bases remaining between them. The CDR3 consists of 13 residues. CDR3 region: CASGWRLVSEQFF. The CDR3 DNA reads TGTGCCAGCGGGTGGCGTCTGGTTTCTGAGCAGTTCTTC.

This clonotype was detected ten times or more. The chain uses TRBV4-1 and TRBJ2-5; D may be TRBD1 or TRBD2 (6 bases each). Trimming stripped 7 bases from V and 6 bases from J, with 12 bases between. This CDR3 is built from 12 residues. Germline CDR1 MGHRA, CDR2 YSYEKL. As DNA, the CDR3 is TGCGCCAGCAAGGGGGGTGACAAGACCCAGTACTTC. Protein: CASKGGDKTQYF.

This clonotype came up many times. The gene calls are TRBV7-9 and TRBJ2-3; 9 bases map to TRBD1. This CDR3 comprises 15 residues. Trimming took 5 bases from V and 4 from J; bases not matched to a gene: 7. Germline V lookup: CDR1 SEHNR, CDR2 FQNEAQ (reference sequence). Written as DNA, the CDR3 is TGTGCCAGCAGCCCGACAGGGGGTCCCCCAGATACGCAGTATTTT. This encodes CASSPTGGPPDTQYF.

This clonotype was counted ten times or more. The chain links TRBV5-8 to TRBJ1-2; D unresolved. Between the trimmed V and J ends, which lost 4 bases and 4 bases, there was a span of 17 bases. Germline-derived CDR1 and CDR2 are SGHTS and YDEGEE. The CDR3 spans 15 residues. CDR3 loop: CASSVQPPGPYGYTF. The CDR3 nucleotides read TGTGCCAGCAGCGTACAGCCTCCCGGGCCCTATGGCTACACCTTC.

This clonotype was seen many times. This chain uses TRBV6-4 with TRBJ2-7, with 13 bases fitting TRBD2. J lost 1 base, V lost 7 bases, and 16 bases had no gene match. The CDR3 spans 19 residues. Germline V gene sequence: CDR1 MRHNA, CDR2 SNTAGT. CDR3 sequence reads: CASNERLGLLAGGSYEQYF. The DNA for the CDR3 is TGTGCCAGCAACGAAAGGTTAGGGTTACTAGCGGGAGGGTCCTACGAGCAGTACTTC.

This clonotype was recorded at least ten times. J is TRBJ2-7 and V is TRBV27; D may be TRBD2 (5 bases). Germline CDR1 and CDR2: MNHEY and SMNVEV (reference sequence). V lost 3 bases, J lost 6 bases, and 18 bases lay in between. The CDR3 covers 15 residues. CDR3 nucleotides: TGTGCCAGCAGTTTCACCGGGAACCCGGCGATCGAGCAGTACTTC. This translates into CASSFTGNPAIEQYF.

This clonotype was seen repeatedly, ten times or more. This chain links TRBV7-6 with TRBJ2-1; 13 bases map to TRBD2. This CDR3 has 14 amino acids. Germline assignment: CDR1 SGHVS and CDR2 FNYEAQ. V gave up 1 base and J gave up 13 bases; unmatched junction bases: 4. CDR3 protein: CASSLGTSGSEQFF. The CDR3 nucleotides read TGTGCCAGCAGCTTAGGGACTAGCGGGAGTGAACAGTTCTTC.

The rearrangement joins TRBV27 to TRBJ2-1; 7 bases map to TRBD2. This CDR3 region has 14 residues. The J segment lost 9 bases and the V segment lost 3 bases, leaving 8 bases of the junction unmatched. CDR1 is MNHEY, CDR2 SMNVEV, per germline (reference sequence). CDR3 loop: CASSFGSSGGEQFF. The DNA of the CDR3 is TGTGCCAGCAGTTTCGGGAGCTCGGGGGGTGAGCAGTTCTTC.

This clonotype was seen ten or more times. V gene TRBV5-5 combines with J gene TRBJ2-1; 7 nucleotides agree with TRBD2. This CDR3 is 15 amino acids long. After removal of 6 bases from V and 7 bases from J, the junction contained 13 bases not matched to a gene. Germline V gene lookup returns CDR1 SGHKS and CDR2 YYEKEE (reference sequence). This chain's CDR3 is CASTPIGGSGNEQFF. CDR3 nucleotides: TGTGCCAGCACCCCCATCGGCGGGAGTGGAAATGAGCAGTTCTTC.

This clonotype was observed many times. V is TRBV21-1 and J is TRBJ1-5; the D call in the table, TRBD1, was not verified against the DNA. TRBV21-1 is recorded as a pseudogene. The CDR3 runs 15 residues. Here the CDR3 reads CASSKTGGSNQPQHF. CDR3 coding DNA: TGTGCCAGCAGCAAAACAGGGGGCAGCAATCAGCCCCAGCATTTT.

The chain is built from TRBV27 and TRBJ2-3; 12 positions match TRBD2. The germline gives CDR1 MNHEY, CDR2 SMNVEV (reference sequence). The CDR3 contains 17 residues. The trim removed 5 bases at V and 0 bases at J, leaving 6 bases unmatched. Here the CDR3 reads CASSILAGGSSTDTQYF. The CDR3 coding sequence is TGTGCCAGCAGTATTCTAGCGGGAGGGTCTAGCACAGATACGCAGTATTTT.

As concerns this clonotype: This could be a read error, since a much larger clone is one nucleotide away. The V and J genes are TRBV27 and TRBJ1-5; 9 bases are shared with TRBD1. J gave up 7 bases and V 6 bases, and 7 bases lay outside the gene matches. CDR1 and CDR2 from the germline V gene are MNHEY and SMNVEV (reference sequence). The CDR3 is 14 residues long. The CDR3 region is CASRRTGDKQPQHF. In DNA, the CDR3 is TGTGCCAGCAGGCGGACAGGGGACAAGCAGCCCCAGCATTTT.

This clonotype was recorded at least ten times. V is TRBV29-1 and J is TRBJ2-7, with 10 nucleotides matching TRBD1. The CDR3 sequence is 16 residues long. Germline V gives CDR1 SQVTM, CDR2 ANQGSEA. V gave up 2 bases and J gave up 2 bases; unmatched junction bases: 9. The CDR3 protein is CSVEIPGQGNPYEQYF. The CDR3 region has the DNA TGCAGCGTTGAAATACCGGGACAGGGGAACCCCTACGAGCAGTACTTC.

Many counts were recorded for this clonotype. J is TRBJ2-7 and V is TRBV5-1; D unresolved. Germline V gene data show CDR1 as SGHRS and CDR2 as YFSETQ. V was pared by 4 bases and J by 0 bases, with 14 bases between. CDR3 size: 15 residues. The CDR3 DNA reads TGCGCCAGCAGCCCCCTTTCTGGGCCCTCCTACGAGCAGTACTTC. Protein sequence: CASSPLSGPSYEQYF.